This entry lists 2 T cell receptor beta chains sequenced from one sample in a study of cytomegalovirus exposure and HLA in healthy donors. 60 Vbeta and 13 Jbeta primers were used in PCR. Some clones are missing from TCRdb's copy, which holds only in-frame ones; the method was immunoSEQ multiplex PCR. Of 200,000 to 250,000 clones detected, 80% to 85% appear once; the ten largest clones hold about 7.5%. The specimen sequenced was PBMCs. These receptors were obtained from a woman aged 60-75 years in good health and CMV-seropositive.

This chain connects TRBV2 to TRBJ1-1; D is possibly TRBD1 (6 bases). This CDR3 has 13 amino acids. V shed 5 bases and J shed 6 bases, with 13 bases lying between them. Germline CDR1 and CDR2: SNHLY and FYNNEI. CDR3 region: CASSFRGLAEAFF. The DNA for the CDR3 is TGTGCCAGCAGTTTCAGGGGTCTCGCTGAAGCTTTCTTT.

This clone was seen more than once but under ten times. The CDR3 nucleotides are TGTGCCAGTAGTATAGTATTAGGCAGGGGGTTGGATACGCAGTATTTT. Translating it yields CASSIVLGRGLDTQYF. This rearrangement joins TRBV19 to TRBJ2-3; 7 nucleotides agree with TRBD1. The V gene's germline CDR1 is LNHDA and CDR2 SQIVND (reference sequence). The CDR3 is made up of 16 amino acids. J gave up 6 bases and V 1 base, and 10 bases lay outside the gene matches.